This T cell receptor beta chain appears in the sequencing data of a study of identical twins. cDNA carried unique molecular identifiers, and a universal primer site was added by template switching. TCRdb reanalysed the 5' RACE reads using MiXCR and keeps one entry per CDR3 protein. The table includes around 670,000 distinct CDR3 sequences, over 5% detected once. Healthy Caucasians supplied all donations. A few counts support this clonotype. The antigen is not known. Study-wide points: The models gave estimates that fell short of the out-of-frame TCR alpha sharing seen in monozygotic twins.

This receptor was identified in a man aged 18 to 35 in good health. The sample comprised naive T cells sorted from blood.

The CDR3 is CASSKLRAYNSPLHF. The CDR3 DNA reads TGTGCCAGCAGCAAATTGAGGGCCTATAATTCACCCCTCCACTTT. The chain has TRBV21-1 and TRBJ1-6. TRBV21-1 is a pseudogene segment. CDR3 length equals 15 residues.